The entry that follows covers one T cell receptor beta chain sequence. Preparation of the TCRbeta library was carried out with unique molecular identifiers. TCRdb ran MiXCR on the PCR reads and lists one entry per CDR3 protein. The sample lists roughly 300,000 distinct CDR3 sequences, approximately 10% occurring once. This entry is derived from a study of T-cell reconstitution after alpha-beta-depleted transplantation in children. The V and J ends lost 4 bases and 3 bases, in that order; junction bases with no gene match: 2. Germline CDR1 reads MNHNS; CDR2 reads SASEGT. The CDR3 sequence is 14 residues long.

The sequence was obtained from a human donor who donated a stem cell graft to a child with acute lymphoblastic leukemia. This sample comprised PBMCs from the stem cell graft donor, obtained from the stem cell graft. The chain recombines TRBV6-1 with TRBJ2-7, with 11 bases identical to TRBD1. In DNA form, the CDR3 reads TGTGCCAGCAGTGCGGGACAGGGGGACTACGAGCAGTACTTC. It is translated as CASSAGQGDYEQYF.